This T cell receptor (beta chain) came from a study of T cell repertoires in cytomegalovirus infection (dated by TCRdb to about 2019). Concerning the study at large: The peptide stimulations were aimed at well-studied HLA-B-restricted epitopes as well as recently identified HLA-C-restricted CMV epitopes, whose presentation resists viral immunomodulation. Because public TCR beta signatures pointed to carriage of CMV infection together with the matching HLA type, the HLA type of each donor mattered for the analysis.

The V and J ends are trimmed by 7 bases and 2 bases, leaving 14 bases between them. The CDR3 holds 15 amino acids from the cysteine to the phenylalanine. The sequence is cut down to CDR3 DNA, 45 bases in frame from base 1. The germline V gene supplies CDR1 MNHEY and CDR2 SVGEGT. These reads were obtained on an Illumina HiSeq 1500. The raw public data were reprocessed by TCRdb itself: fastp quality trimming at Q25, MiXCR clonotype calling, in-frame beta chains only. CDR3 protein sequences are deduplicated, and each keeps its most common genes and DNA. Present in this sample are 450,000 to 600,000 distinct CDR3 sequences, under 45% of which were seen just once. Of the sample, around 44% falls within the top ten clones. Explained via the paper, the treatment or condition label denotes: in vitro stimulation with specific CMV peptide epitopes to enrich CMV-specific T cells. This clonotype was observed a handful of times. What antigen it recognizes has not been identified. One base away there is no much larger clone; base qualities are not given.

Study-wide findings and limitations: In both this cohort and an independent cohort of several hundred donors, the cumulative frequency of public TCR beta family members distinguished carriers of CMV infection plus the relevant HLA type. The ex vivo response was dominated by HLA-C-restricted CMV-specific TCR beta clonotypes, which also provided the single most frequent clonotype in two of eight donors.

Source: cultured PBMCs, taken from culture after CMV antigen stimulation. This clonotype originated in a human donor in good health (CMV status not recorded). Some clones in this sample may be carry-over from other donors' samples. Recombination linked TRBV6-2 or TRBV6-3 to TRBJ2-2; the D gene remains uncertain. The nucleotide sequence is TGTGCCAGCAACCACAACAGCGACAACACCGGGGAGCTGTTTTTT. The translation is CASNHNSDNTGELFF.